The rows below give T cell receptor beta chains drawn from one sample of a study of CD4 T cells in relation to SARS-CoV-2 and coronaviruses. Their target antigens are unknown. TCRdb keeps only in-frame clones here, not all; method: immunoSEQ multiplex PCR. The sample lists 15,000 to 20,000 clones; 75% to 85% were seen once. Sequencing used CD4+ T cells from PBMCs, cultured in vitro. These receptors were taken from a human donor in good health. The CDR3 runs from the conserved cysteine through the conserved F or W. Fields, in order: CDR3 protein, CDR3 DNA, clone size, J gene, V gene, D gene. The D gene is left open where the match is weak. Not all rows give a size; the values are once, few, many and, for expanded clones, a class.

CDR3aa: CASSLDRIQGNTEAFF
CDR3nt: TGCGCCAGCAGCTTGGACCGGATACAGGGGAACACTGAAGCTTTCTTT
abundance: -
j_gene: TRBJ1-1
v_gene: TRBV5-1
d_gene: -

CDR3aa: CSVGVGTTYEQYF
CDR3nt: TGCAGCGTTGGGGTAGGGACAACCTACGAGCAGTACTTC
abundance: -
j_gene: TRBJ2-7
v_gene: TRBV29-1
d_gene: -

CDR3aa: CASSGNRGETQYF
CDR3nt: TGTGCCAGCAGCGGGAACAGGGGGGAGACCCAGTACTTC
abundance: -
j_gene: TRBJ2-5
v_gene: TRBV7-2
d_gene: TRBD1

CDR3aa: CASSLGGVGQLGYEQYF
CDR3nt: TGCGCCAGCAGCTTGGGGGGGGTGGGCCAACTAGGCTACGAGCAATACTTC
abundance: -
j_gene: TRBJ2-7
v_gene: TRBV5-1
d_gene: -

CDR3aa: CAWSQSGTDPTNEKLFF
CDR3nt: TGTGCCTGGTCCCAGTCCGGGACAGACCCAACTAATGAAAAACTGTTTTTT
abundance: -
j_gene: TRBJ1-4
v_gene: TRBV30
d_gene: TRBD1

CDR3aa: CASSKGQGGEKLFF
CDR3nt: TGTGCCAGCAGCAAGGGACAGGGTGGGGAAAAACTGTTTTTT
abundance: few
j_gene: TRBJ1-4
v_gene: TRBV9
d_gene: TRBD1

CDR3aa: CASSFYRDTDTQYF
CDR3nt: TGTGCCAGCAGCTTTTATCGGGACACAGATACGCAGTATTTT
abundance: -
j_gene: TRBJ2-3
v_gene: TRBV7-2
d_gene: -

CDR3aa: CASSASWDREFFNEQFF
CDR3nt: TGTGCCAGCAGCGCCTCCTGGGACAGGGAATTTTTCAATGAGCAGTTCTTC
abundance: -
j_gene: TRBJ2-1
v_gene: TRBV9
d_gene: TRBD1

CDR3aa: CASSPGTGVMNTEAFF
CDR3nt: TGTGCCAGCAGCCCCGGGACAGGTGTCATGAACACTGAAGCTTTCTTT
abundance: -
j_gene: TRBJ1-1
v_gene: TRBV9
d_gene: TRBD1

CDR3aa: CASSLFSEQFF
CDR3nt: TGTGCCAGCAGTTTATTTTCTGAGCAGTTCTTC
abundance: -
j_gene: TRBJ2-1
v_gene: TRBV27
d_gene: -

CDR3aa: CASMDRGRGQETQYF
CDR3nt: TGTGCCAGCATGGACAGGGGGCGAGGGCAAGAGACCCAGTACTTC
abundance: -
j_gene: TRBJ2-5
v_gene: TRBV6-5
d_gene: TRBD1

CDR3aa: CASSPTAMNTEAFF
CDR3nt: TGTGCCAGCTCACCAACAGCCATGAACACTGAAGCTTTCTTT
abundance: -
j_gene: TRBJ1-1
v_gene: TRBV18
d_gene: -

CDR3aa: CSARSTGAIYEQYF
CDR3nt: TGCAGCGCCAGATCCACAGGGGCCATCTACGAGCAGTACTTC
abundance: -
j_gene: TRBJ2-7
v_gene: TRBV29-1
d_gene: TRBD1

CDR3aa: CASLGQRVGTEAFF
CDR3nt: TGTGCCAGCTTGGGCCAGCGGGTTGGGACTGAAGCTTTCTTT
abundance: -
j_gene: TRBJ1-1
v_gene: TRBV6-5
d_gene: -

CDR3aa: CASSRQGADTGELFF
CDR3nt: TGCGCCAGCAGCAGACAGGGGGCCGACACCGGGGAGCTGTTTTTT
abundance: once
j_gene: TRBJ2-2
v_gene: TRBV5-1
d_gene: TRBD1

CDR3aa: CASSLPTSGSQDTQYF
CDR3nt: TGCGCCAGCAGCTTGCCTACTAGCGGGAGTCAAGATACGCAGTATTTT
abundance: -
j_gene: TRBJ2-3
v_gene: TRBV5-1
d_gene: TRBD2

CDR3aa: CASSEGRANGNTIYF
CDR3nt: TGTGCCAGCAGTGAAGGCAGGGCAAACGGAAACACCATATATTTT
abundance: few
j_gene: TRBJ1-3
v_gene: TRBV2
d_gene: -

CDR3aa: CASSLGAGDYGYTF
CDR3nt: TGTGCCAGCAGCTTAGGGGCGGGAGACTATGGCTACACCTTC
abundance: -
j_gene: TRBJ1-2
v_gene: TRBV7-9
d_gene: -

CDR3aa: CASRNQKTPGTGVLSPLHF
CDR3nt: TGTGCCAGCAGAAACCAAAAAACTCCGGGGACAGGGGTCCTTTCACCCCTCCACTTT
abundance: -
j_gene: TRBJ1-6
v_gene: TRBV27
d_gene: TRBD1

CDR3aa: CASSRRPGGEKLFF
CDR3nt: TGTGCCAGCAGCCGGAGGCCTGGTGGTGAAAAACTGTTTTTT
abundance: -
j_gene: TRBJ1-4
v_gene: TRBV7-2
d_gene: -

CDR3aa: CASSERLQRNTEAFF
CDR3nt: TGTGCCAGCAGTGAAAGGCTGCAGAGGAACACTGAAGCTTTCTTT
abundance: -
j_gene: TRBJ1-1
v_gene: TRBV6-1
d_gene: -

CDR3aa: CASGPGQEIQETQYF
CDR3nt: TGTGCTAGTGGTCCTGGACAGGAGATACAAGAGACCCAGTACTTC
abundance: -
j_gene: TRBJ2-5
v_gene: TRBV12-5
d_gene: TRBD1

CDR3aa: CASSVGTEGLRGYTF
CDR3nt: TGTGCCAGCAGCGTAGGAACTGAGGGGTTGCGGGGCTACACCTTC
abundance: -
j_gene: TRBJ1-2
v_gene: TRBV9
d_gene: -